The clone carrying this T cell receptor beta chain was observed a few times. Its cognate antigen is unknown. Trimming cost V 8 bases and J 6 bases; bases outside gene matches: 14. The CDR3 contains 16 residues. CDR1 is SNHLY, CDR2 FYNNEI, per germline. Libraries were prepared by immunoSEQ multiplex PCR; TCRdb keeps only in-frame clonotypes and omits some of them. The table has 62,000 or so clones, 86% seen once; the top ten hold roughly 2%. The record originates from a study of OX40 agonist ivuxolimab in advanced cancers. Across the whole study: Three patients responded partially, comprising one with hepatocellular carcinoma and two with cutaneous melanoma. General observations from the study: Researchers report that CD8+ T cells had, on average, more expanded clones than CD4+.

This sequence originates from an adult with an advanced solid tumor such as melanoma, head and neck, liver or kidney cancer. The gene calls are TRBV2 and TRBJ2-1; 9 bases are shared with TRBD2. Sequencing used CD4+ or CD8+ T cells sorted from blood, obtained in a trial of the OX40 agonist ivuxolimab. CDR3 nucleotide sequence: TGTGCCAGCTCCGCCCAGGGGAGAGCGGGGGGCAATGAGCAGTTCTTC. It specifies CASSAQGRAGGNEQFF. The entire variable domain, with the rest obtained from reference TRBV2 and TRBJ2-1, is as follows: EPEVTQTPSHQVTQMGQEVILRCVPISNHLYFYWYRQILGQKVEFLVSFYNNEISEKSEIFDDQFSVERPDGSNFTLKIRSTKLEDSAMYFCASSAQGRAGGNEQFFGPGTRLTVL.